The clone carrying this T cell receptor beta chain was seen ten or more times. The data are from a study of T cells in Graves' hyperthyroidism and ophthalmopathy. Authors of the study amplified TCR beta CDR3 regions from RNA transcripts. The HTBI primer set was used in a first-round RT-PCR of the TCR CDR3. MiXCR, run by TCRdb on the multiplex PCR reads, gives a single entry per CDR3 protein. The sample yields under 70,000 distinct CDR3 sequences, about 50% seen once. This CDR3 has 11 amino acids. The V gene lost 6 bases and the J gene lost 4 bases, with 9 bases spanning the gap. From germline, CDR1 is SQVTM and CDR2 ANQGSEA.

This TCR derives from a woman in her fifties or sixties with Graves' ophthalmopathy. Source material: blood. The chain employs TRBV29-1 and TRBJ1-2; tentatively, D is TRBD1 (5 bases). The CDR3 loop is CSVRDGYGYTF. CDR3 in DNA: TGCAGCGTCCGGGACGGCTATGGCTACACCTTC. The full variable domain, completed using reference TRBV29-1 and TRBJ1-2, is SAVISQKPSRDICQRGTSLTIQCQVDSQVTMMFWYRQQPGQSLTLIATANQGSEATYESGFVIDKFPISRPNLTFSTLTVSNMSPEDSSIYLCSVRDGYGYTFGSGTRLTVV.